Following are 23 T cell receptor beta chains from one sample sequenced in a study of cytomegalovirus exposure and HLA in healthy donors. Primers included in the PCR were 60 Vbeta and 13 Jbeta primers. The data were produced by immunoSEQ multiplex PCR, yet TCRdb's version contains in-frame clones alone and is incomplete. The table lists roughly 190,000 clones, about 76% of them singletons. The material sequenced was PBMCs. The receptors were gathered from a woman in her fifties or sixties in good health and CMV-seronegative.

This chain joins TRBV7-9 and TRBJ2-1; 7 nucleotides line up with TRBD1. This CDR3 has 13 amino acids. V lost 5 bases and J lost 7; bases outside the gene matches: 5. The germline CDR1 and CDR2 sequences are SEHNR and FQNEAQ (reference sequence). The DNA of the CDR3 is TGTGCCAGCAGCACTATACAGGGGAATGAGCAGTTCTTC. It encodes CASSTIQGNEQFF.

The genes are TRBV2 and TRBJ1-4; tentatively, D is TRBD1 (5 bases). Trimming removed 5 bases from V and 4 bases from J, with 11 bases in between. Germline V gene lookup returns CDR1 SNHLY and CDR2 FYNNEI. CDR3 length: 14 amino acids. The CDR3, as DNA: TGTGCCAGCAGTTCGGCAGGGTATAATGAAAAACTGTTTTTT. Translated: CASSSAGYNEKLFF. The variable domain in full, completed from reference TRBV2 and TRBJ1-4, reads EPEVTQTPSHQVTQMGQEVILRCVPISNHLYFYWYRQILGQKVEFLVSFYNNEISEKSEIFDDQFSVERPDGSNFTLKIRSTKLEDSAMYFCASSSAGYNEKLFFGSGTQLSVL.

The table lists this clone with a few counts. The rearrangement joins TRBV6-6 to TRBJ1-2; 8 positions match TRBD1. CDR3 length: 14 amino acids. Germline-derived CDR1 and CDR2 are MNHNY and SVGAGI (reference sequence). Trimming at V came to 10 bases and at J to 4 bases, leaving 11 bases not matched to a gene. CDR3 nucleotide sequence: TGTGCCACCTTTCGAGGACAGGGTGCCTATGGCTACACCTTC. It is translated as CATFRGQGAYGYTF.

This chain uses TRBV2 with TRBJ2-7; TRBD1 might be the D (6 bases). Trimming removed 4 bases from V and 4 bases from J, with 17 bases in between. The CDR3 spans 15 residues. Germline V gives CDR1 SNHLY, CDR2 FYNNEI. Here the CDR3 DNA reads TGTGCCAGCAGTGTTGGGGGCACCCCCTTTTACGAGCAGTACTTC. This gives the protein CASSVGGTPFYEQYF.

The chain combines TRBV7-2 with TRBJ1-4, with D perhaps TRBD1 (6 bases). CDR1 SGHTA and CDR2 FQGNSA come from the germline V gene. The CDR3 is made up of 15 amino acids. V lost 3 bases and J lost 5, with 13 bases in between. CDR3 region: CASSFLDRINEKLFF. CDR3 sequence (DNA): TGTGCCAGCAGCTTTCTAGACAGGATCAATGAAAAACTGTTTTTT. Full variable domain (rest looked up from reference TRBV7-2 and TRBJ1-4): GAGVSQSPSNKVTEKGKDVELRCDPISGHTALYWYRQSLGQGLEFLIYFQGNSAPDKSGLPSDRFSAERTGGSVSTLTIQRTQQEDSAVYLCASSFLDRINEKLFFGSGTQLSVL.

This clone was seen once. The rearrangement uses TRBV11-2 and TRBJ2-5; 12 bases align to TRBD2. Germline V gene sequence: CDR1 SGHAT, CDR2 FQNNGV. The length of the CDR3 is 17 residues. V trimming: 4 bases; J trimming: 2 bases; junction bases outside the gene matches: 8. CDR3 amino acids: CASSYKPSGRGQETQYF. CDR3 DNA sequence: TGTGCCAGCAGCTATAAACCTAGCGGGAGGGGACAAGAGACCCAGTACTTC.

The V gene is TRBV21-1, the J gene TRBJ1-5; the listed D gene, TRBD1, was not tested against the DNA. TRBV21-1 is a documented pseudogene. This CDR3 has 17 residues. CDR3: CASSKDRTGCGNQPQHF. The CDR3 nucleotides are TGTGCCAGCAGCAAAGACAGGACAGGTTGTGGCAATCAGCCCCAGCATTTT.

CDR3 bases: TGTGCCAGCATCCGGAGACGGGAAGTTAGCAATGAGCAGTTCTTC. Its translation is CASIRRREVSNEQFF. The V and J genes are TRBV2 and TRBJ2-1; D perhaps matches TRBD2 (5 bases). The V end lost 7 bases, the J end lost 6 bases, and 19 bases lay between the germline ends. CDR1 is SNHLY and CDR2 is FYNNEI in the germline V gene. This CDR3 has 15 amino acids.

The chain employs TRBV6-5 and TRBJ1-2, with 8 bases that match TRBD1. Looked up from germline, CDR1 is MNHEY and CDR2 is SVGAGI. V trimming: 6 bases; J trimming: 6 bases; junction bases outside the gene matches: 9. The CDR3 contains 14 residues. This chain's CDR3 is CASREWQGAHGYTF. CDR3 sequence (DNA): TGTGCCAGCAGGGAATGGCAGGGGGCCCATGGCTACACCTTC.

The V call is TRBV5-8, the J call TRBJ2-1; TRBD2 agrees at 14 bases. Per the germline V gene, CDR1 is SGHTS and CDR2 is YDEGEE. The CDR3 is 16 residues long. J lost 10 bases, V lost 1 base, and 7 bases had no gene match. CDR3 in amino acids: CASSLFRTSGRWEQFF. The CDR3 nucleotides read TGTGCCAGCAGCTTGTTCCGGACTAGCGGGAGGTGGGAGCAGTTCTTC.

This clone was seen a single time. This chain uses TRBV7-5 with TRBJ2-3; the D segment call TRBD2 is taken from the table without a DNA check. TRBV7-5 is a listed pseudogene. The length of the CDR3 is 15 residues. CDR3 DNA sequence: TGTGCCAGAAGCAGGGACTCCGGGAGCACAGATACGCAGTATTTT. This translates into CARSRDSGSTDTQYF.

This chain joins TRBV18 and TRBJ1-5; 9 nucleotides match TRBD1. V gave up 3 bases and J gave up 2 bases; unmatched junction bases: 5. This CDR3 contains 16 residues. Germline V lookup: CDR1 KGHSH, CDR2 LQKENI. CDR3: CASSPKTGGGNQPQHF. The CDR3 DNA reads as TGTGCCAGCTCACCTAAAACAGGGGGCGGCAATCAGCCCCAGCATTTT.

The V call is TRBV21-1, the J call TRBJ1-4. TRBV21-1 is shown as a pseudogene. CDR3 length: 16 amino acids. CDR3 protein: CASSKAQVWGDEKLFF. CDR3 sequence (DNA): TGTGCCAGCAGCAAAGCCCAGGTGTGGGGGGATGAAAAACTGTTTTTT.

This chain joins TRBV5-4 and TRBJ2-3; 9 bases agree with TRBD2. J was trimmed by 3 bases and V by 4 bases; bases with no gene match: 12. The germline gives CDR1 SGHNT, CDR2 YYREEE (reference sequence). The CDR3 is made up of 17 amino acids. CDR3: CASSPVGAGGPTDTQYF. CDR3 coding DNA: TGTGCCAGCAGCCCTGTTGGGGCGGGGGGGCCAACAGATACGCAGTATTTT.

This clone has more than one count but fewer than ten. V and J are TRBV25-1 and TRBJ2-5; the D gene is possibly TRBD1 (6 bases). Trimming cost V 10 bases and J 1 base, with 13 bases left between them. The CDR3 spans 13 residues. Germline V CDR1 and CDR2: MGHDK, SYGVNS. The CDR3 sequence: CATSQGSQETQYF. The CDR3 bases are TGTGCCACCTCACAGGGCTCCCAAGAGACCCAGTACTTC. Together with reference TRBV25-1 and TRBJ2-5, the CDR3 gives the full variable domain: EADIYQTPRYLVIGTGKKITLECSQTMGHDKMYWYQQDPGMELHLIHYSYGVNSTEKGDLSSESTVSRIRTEHFPLTLESARPSHTSQYLCATSQGSQETQYFGPGTRLLVL.

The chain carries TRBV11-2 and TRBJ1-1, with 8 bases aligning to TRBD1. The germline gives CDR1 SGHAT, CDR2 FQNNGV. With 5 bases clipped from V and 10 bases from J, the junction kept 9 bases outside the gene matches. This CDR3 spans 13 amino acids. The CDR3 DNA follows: TGTGCCAGCAGCCCTAACAGCGACAGGGGAGCTTTCTTT. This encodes CASSPNSDRGAFF.

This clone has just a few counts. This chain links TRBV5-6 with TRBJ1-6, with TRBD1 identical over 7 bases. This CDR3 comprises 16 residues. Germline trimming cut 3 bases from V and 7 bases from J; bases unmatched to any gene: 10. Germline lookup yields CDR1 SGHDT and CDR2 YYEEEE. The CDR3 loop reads CASSYNTGQLNSPLHF. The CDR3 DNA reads TGTGCCAGCAGCTACAATACGGGACAGCTGAATTCACCCCTCCACTTT.

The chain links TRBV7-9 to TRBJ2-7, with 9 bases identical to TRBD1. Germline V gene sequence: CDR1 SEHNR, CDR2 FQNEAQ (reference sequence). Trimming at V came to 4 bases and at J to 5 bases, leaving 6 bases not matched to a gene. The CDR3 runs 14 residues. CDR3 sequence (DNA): TGTGCCAGCAGCTCCGGACAGGGGAACAACGAGCAGTACTTC. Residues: CASSSGQGNNEQYF.

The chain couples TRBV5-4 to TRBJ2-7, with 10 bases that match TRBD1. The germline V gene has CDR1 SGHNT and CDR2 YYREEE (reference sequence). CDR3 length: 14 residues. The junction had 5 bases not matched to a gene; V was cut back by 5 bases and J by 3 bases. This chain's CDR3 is CASRDRDRGYEQYF. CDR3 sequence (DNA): TGTGCCAGCAGAGATCGGGACAGGGGCTACGAGCAGTACTTC.

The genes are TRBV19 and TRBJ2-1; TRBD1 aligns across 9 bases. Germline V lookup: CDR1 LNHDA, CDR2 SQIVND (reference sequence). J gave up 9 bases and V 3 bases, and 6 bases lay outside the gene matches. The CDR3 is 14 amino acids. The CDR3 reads CASSILGQGGEQFF. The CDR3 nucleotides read TGTGCCAGTAGTATTTTGGGACAGGGCGGTGAGCAGTTCTTC.

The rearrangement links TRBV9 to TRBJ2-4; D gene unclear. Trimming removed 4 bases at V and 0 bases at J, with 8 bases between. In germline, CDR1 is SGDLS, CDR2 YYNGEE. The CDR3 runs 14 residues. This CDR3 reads CASSQTPAKNIQYF. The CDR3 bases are TGTGCCAGCAGCCAGACTCCAGCCAAAAACATTCAGTACTTC.

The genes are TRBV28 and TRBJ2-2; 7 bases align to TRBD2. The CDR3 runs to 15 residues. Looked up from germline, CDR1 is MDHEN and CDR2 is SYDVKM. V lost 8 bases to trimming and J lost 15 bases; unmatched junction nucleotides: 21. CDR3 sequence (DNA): TGTGCCAGCCACAAGCTCGGGAGGTCTCGTTATGCGTTGTTTTTT. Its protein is CASHKLGRSRYALFF.

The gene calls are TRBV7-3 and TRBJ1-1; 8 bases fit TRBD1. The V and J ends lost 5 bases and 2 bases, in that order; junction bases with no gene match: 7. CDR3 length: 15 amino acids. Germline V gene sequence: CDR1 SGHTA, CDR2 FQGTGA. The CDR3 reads CASSPNDRGNTEAFF. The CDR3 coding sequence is TGTGCCAGCAGCCCAAACGACAGGGGAAACACTGAAGCTTTCTTT. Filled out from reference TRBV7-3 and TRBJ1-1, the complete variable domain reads GAGVSQTPSNKVTEKGKYVELRCDPISGHTALYWYRQSLGQGPEFLIYFQGTGAADDSGLPNDRFFAVRPEGSVSTLKIQRTERGDSAVYLCASSPNDRGNTEAFFGQGTRLTVV.